This T cell receptor beta chain came from a study of T cell changes during pregnancy in multiple sclerosis. The method was immunoSEQ multiplex PCR; TCRdb's version includes in-frame clones alone and lacks a portion of them. The table has about 17,000 clones, 88% seen once; the top ten hold roughly 12%. Deletions cut 2 bases from V and 2 bases from J, with 16 bases between. Germline CDR1 and CDR2: LNHDA and SQIVND (reference sequence). CDR3 length equals 16 residues. This specimen consisted of CD8+ T cells from peripheral blood mononuclear cells, obtained after pregnancy. The chain joins TRBV19 to TRBJ2-7, with a possible D match to TRBD1 (6 bases). This TCR derives from a female donor in good health, enrolled as a control in a pregnancy study. The DNA of the CDR3 is TGTGCCAGTAGTATATTAAGGACAGAGCTCACCTACGAGCAGTACTTC. Its translation: CASSILRTELTYEQYF.